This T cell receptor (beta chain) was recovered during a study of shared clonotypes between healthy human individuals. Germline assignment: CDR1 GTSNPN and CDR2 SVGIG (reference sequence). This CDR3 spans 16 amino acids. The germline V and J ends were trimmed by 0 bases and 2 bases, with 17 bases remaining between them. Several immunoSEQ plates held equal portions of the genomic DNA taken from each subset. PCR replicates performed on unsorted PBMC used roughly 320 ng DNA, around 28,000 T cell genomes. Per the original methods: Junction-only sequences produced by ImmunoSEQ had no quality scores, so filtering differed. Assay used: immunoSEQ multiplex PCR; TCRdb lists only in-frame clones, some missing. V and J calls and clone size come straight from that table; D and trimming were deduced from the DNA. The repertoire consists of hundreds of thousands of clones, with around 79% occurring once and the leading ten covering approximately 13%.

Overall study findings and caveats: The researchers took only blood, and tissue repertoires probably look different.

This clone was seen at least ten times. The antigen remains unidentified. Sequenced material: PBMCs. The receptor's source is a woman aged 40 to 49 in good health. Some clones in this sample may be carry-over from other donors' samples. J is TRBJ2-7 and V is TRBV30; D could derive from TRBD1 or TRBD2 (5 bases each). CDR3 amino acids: CAWSVLKGQRAYEQYF. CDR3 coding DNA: TGTGCCTGGAGTGTACTGAAGGGGCAGAGGGCCTACGAGCAGTACTTC.